Shown below are 8 T cell receptor beta chains from a single sample sequenced in a study of lung T cells in sarcoidosis with Löfgren's syndrome. One entry per CDR3 protein results from TCRdb running MiXCR on the reads. Here the sample spans 2,000 to 2,500 distinct CDR3 sequences, over 15% being singletons. Sequenced material: CD4+ T cells from bronchoalveolar lavage. The receptors originated from a human donor with sarcoidosis (Löfgren's syndrome or another form), or a control subject (not recorded which).

By frequency in the sample, this clonotype is medium-sized. V and J are TRBV19 and TRBJ2-7; possible D gene TRBD2, 5 bases. CDR1 LNHDA and CDR2 SQIVND come from the germline V gene (reference sequence). Trimming removed 3 bases at V and 6 bases at J, with 12 bases between. CDR3 length: 13 amino acids. CDR3 nucleotides: TGTGCCAGTAGTATGGAGCGGTCTGGCGAGCAGTACTTC. This translates into CASSMERSGEQYF.

This clonotype is judged medium-sized. V gene TRBV2 combines with J gene TRBJ2-2; D possibly corresponds to TRBD2 (5 bases). Looked up from germline, CDR1 is SNHLY and CDR2 is FYNNEI. The CDR3 runs 14 residues. V was trimmed by 6 bases and J by 7 bases, leaving 15 bases between them. The DNA for the CDR3 is TGTGCCAGCAGGGGCCGAGACGGAGGCGGGGAGCTGTTTTTT. Translating it yields CASRGRDGGGELFF.

By proportion, this clonotype is large. This chain uses TRBV6-1 with TRBJ2-7; D is uncertain. CDR3 length: 10 amino acids. The V gene's germline CDR1 is MNHNS and CDR2 SASEGT. Trimming stripped 8 bases from V and 4 bases from J, with 6 bases between. The CDR3 region is CASGAYEQYF. The CDR3 nucleotides are TGTGCCAGCGGCGCGTACGAGCAGTACTTC.

Relative to its sample, this clonotype is medium-sized. This chain uses TRBV12-3 or TRBV12-4 with TRBJ1-5; 7 positions agree with TRBD1. This CDR3 is 13 amino acids long. Trimming took 1 base from V and 6 from J; bases not matched to a gene: 0. The CDR3 region is CASSLGQGQPQHF. CDR3 coding DNA: TGTGCCAGCAGTTTAGGACAGGGTCAGCCCCAGCATTTT.

This clonotype is large within its sample. The J gene is TRBJ2-1, the V gene TRBV7-2; D is uncertain. Deletions cut 4 bases from V and 0 bases from J, with 10 bases between. There are 15 residues in the CDR3. Germline V gene data show CDR1 as SGHTA and CDR2 as FQGNSA. The CDR3 protein is CASSSTLSSYNEQFF. In DNA form, the CDR3 reads TGTGCCAGCAGCTCCACGCTGAGCTCCTACAATGAGCAGTTCTTC.

In regard to this clonotype: The conserved phenylalanine or tryptophan normally closing the CDR3 is absent here, so this likely arose from a read error. This rearrangement joins TRBV2 to TRBJ2-3; D remains ambiguous. The CDR3 is made up of 11 amino acids. In germline, CDR1 is SNHLY, CDR2 FYNNEI. This chain's CDR3 is CASGYTDAQYS. CDR3 sequence (DNA): TGTGCCAGCGGGTACACAGATGCGCAGTATTCT.

By its share, this clonotype is medium-sized. The rearrangement links TRBV5-4 to TRBJ2-7, with a possible D match to TRBD2 (5 bases). Germline lookup yields CDR1 SGHNT and CDR2 YYREEE (reference sequence). This CDR3 spans 15 amino acids. Trimming cost V 3 bases and J 3 bases, with 16 bases left between them. The CDR3 region has the DNA TGTGCCAGCAGCTCCTGGCCGGGGTCCGACTACGAGCAGTACTTC. It codes for CASSSWPGSDYEQYF.

By sample fraction, this clonotype is medium-sized. The chain joins TRBV18 to TRBJ2-7; TRBD2 agrees at 8 bases. Germline V lookup: CDR1 KGHSH, CDR2 LQKENI. V lost 6 bases, J lost 0 bases, and 10 bases stayed unmatched. The CDR3 is made up of 16 amino acids. CDR3 region: CASSNPREARSYEQYF. For the CDR3, the DNA is TGTGCCAGCTCGAACCCGCGGGAGGCGCGCTCCTACGAGCAGTACTTC.